The clone carrying this TCR beta chain appeared a few times. Its matching antigen is unknown. Sequencing relied on a cDNA template that was reverse transcribed from extracted RNA. Some clones are missing from TCRdb's copy, which holds only in-frame ones; the method was immunoSEQ multiplex PCR. The table includes under 250,000 clones, 50% to 65% detected once. These data belong to a study of CD8+ T cells in alopecia areata. Study overall: Tofacitinib was taken orally by treated patients, and the dose was 5 to 10 mg twice daily. Dosing spanned 6 to 18 months on tofacitinib, then 6 months off drug.

Study-wide points: Possibly as an HLA-related effect, TCR sharing across patients appeared less clear than in mice.

Per germline, CDR1 SEHNR and CDR2 FQNEAQ (reference sequence). CDR3 length equals 15 residues. J was trimmed by 1 base and V by 6 bases; bases with no gene match: 4. This receptor was obtained from a human donor with alopecia areata. The starting material was CD4+ T cells sorted from blood, obtained at week 0. V and J are TRBV7-9 and TRBJ2-1, with 9 nucleotides matching TRBD2. This chain's CDR3 is CASSSTSGSYNEQFF. CDR3 coding DNA: TGTGCCAGCAGTTCTACTAGCGGGTCCTACAATGAGCAGTTCTTC.